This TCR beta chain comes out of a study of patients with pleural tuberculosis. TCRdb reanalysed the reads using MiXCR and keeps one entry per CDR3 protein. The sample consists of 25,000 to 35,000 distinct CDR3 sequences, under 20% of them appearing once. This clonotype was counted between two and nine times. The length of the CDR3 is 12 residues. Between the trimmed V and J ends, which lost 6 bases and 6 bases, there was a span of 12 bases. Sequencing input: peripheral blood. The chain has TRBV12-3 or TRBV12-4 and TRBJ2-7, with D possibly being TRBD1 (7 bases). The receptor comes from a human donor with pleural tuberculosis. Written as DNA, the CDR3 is TGTGCCAGCAGGTCAGGGGGAGGCGAGCAGTACTTC. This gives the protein CASRSGGGEQYF.